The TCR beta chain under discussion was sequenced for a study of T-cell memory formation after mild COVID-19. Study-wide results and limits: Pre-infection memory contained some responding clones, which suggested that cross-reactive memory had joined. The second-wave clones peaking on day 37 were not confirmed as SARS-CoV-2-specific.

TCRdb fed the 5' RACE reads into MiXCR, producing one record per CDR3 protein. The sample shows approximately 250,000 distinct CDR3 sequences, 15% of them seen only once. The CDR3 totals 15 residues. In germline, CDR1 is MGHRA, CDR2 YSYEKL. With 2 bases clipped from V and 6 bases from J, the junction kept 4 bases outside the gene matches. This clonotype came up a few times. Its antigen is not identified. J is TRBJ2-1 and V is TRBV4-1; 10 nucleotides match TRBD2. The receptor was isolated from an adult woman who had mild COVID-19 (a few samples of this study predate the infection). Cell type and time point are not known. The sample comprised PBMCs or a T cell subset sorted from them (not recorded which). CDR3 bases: TGCGCCAGCAGCCAACTAGCGGGAGAGGGCAATGAGCAGTTCTTC. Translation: CASSQLAGEGNEQFF.